This T cell receptor (beta chain) was captured in a study of blood T cell repertoires in COVID-19. Overall study context: Donors in the United States, Italy and Spain gave samples during acute or convalescent COVID-19.

CDR1 and CDR2 from the germline V gene are SGHNT and YYREEE (reference sequence). The junction had 9 bases not matched to a gene; V was cut back by 3 bases and J by 3 bases. The length of the CDR3 is 16 residues. This table comes from immunoSEQ multiplex PCR, and its TCRdb copy is limited to in-frame clones, with some not included. The data contain some 400,000 clones, just under 90% of them seen just once; the ten biggest clones take up around 1.7%. The material sequenced was PBMCs or T cells enriched from blood (not recorded which). This receptor was identified in a young woman who had recovered from COVID-19. The chain uses TRBV5-4 and TRBJ2-3; TRBD2 agrees at 8 bases. The CDR3 protein is CASSSAGGGFTDTQYF. Written as DNA, the CDR3 is TGTGCCAGCAGCTCTGCGGGGGGCGGATTTACAGATACGCAGTATTTT. The complete variable domain, with remaining parts taken from reference TRBV5-4 and TRBJ2-3, reads ETGVTQSPTHLIKTRGQQVTLRCSSQSGHNTVSWYQQALGQGPQFIFQYYREEENGRGNFPPRFSGLQFPNYSSELNVNALELDDSALYLCASSSAGGGFTDTQYFGPGTRLTVL.